The 30 T cell receptor beta chains listed next were all sequenced from one sample in a study of control samples from healthy donors and cancer patients. The repertoire was sequenced with immunoSEQ multiplex PCR; TCRdb's copy has only in-frame clones and lacks some. The sample records 120,000 to 150,000 clones, roughly 92% being singletons. Input material: blood. The receptors come from a man aged 25-45 years in good health.

The chain has TRBV30 and TRBJ2-5, with TRBD2 matching over 8 bases. CDR1 is GTSNPN and CDR2 is SVGIG in the germline V gene (reference sequence). V gave up 2 bases and J gave up 5 bases; unmatched junction bases: 10. CDR3 length: 15 amino acids. CDR3 DNA sequence: TGTGCCTGGAGTCTCACTAGGACTAGCTGGGAGACCCAGTACTTC. Residues: CAWSLTRTSWETQYF.

This chain connects TRBV7-9 to TRBJ2-3; a possible D gene is TRBD1 (6 bases). The CDR3 is made up of 18 amino acids. V was cut by 5 bases and J by 4 bases, with 25 bases left in between. Germline V CDR1 and CDR2: SEHNR, FQNEAQ (reference sequence). The CDR3 nucleotides are TGTGCCAGCAGCACCCGAGCGGCGAAGGGGGAGAGTGCAGATACGCAGTATTTT. Protein product: CASSTRAAKGESADTQYF.

This sequence joins TRBV5-6 and TRBJ1-4; 10 bases align to TRBD1. Trimming removed 0 bases from V and 16 bases from J; junction bases left unmatched: 12. The CDR3 covers 15 residues. Looked up from germline, CDR1 is SGHDT and CDR2 is YYEEEE. CDR3 loop: CASSLAGQGGLNQFF. DNA for the CDR3: TGTGCCAGCAGCTTGGCCGGACAGGGGGGACTAAATCAGTTTTTT.

The rearrangement joins TRBV30 to TRBJ1-4; D possibly corresponds to TRBD1 (5 bases). The CDR3 sequence is 13 residues long. Germline V gene sequence: CDR1 GTSNPN, CDR2 SVGIG (reference sequence). The V end was cut by 0 bases, the J end by 6 bases, with 8 bases between. The CDR3 here is CAWSVGVHEKLFF. The CDR3 nucleotides read TGTGCCTGGAGTGTGGGGGTACATGAAAAACTGTTTTTT.

The chain has TRBV9 and TRBJ2-5, with 7 bases matching TRBD1. The CDR3 spans 13 residues. J gave up 5 bases and V 1 base, and 2 bases lay outside the gene matches. Germline lookup yields CDR1 SGDLS and CDR2 YYNGEE. The CDR3 nucleotides are TGTGCCAGCAGCGTAAGGGGGCGGGAGACCCAGTACTTC. Residues: CASSVRGRETQYF.

The V and J genes are TRBV7-9 and TRBJ1-3, with D tentatively TRBD1 (5 bases). Germline CDR1 SEHNR, CDR2 FQNEAQ (reference sequence). The CDR3 consists of 17 residues. V was cut by 4 bases and J by 5 bases, with 21 bases left in between. In nucleotides, the CDR3 is TGTGCCAGCAGCTCACCGGGACTGGAAGTCTTAAGAAACACCATATATTTT. Its translation: CASSSPGLEVLRNTIYF.

The chain has TRBV11-2 and TRBJ1-3, with D perhaps matching TRBD1 (6 bases). The CDR3 has 14 amino acids. The V end was cut by 5 bases, the J end by 7 bases, with 15 bases between. In germline, CDR1 is SGHAT, CDR2 FQNNGV. For the CDR3, the DNA is TGTGCCAGCAGCGATCGCGGGGGGCGGAACACCATATATTTT. Translation gives CASSDRGGRNTIYF.

The chain recombines TRBV5-8 with TRBJ2-3; 7 nucleotides match TRBD2. Trimming at V came to 4 bases and at J to 5 bases, leaving 10 bases not matched to a gene. Per the germline V gene, CDR1 is SGHTS and CDR2 is YDEGEE. CDR3 length: 15 amino acids. The CDR3 nucleotides read TGTGCCAGCAGCGTAACGGGAGGACCTCAAGATACGCAGTATTTT. Encoded protein: CASSVTGGPQDTQYF.

The V and J genes are TRBV30 and TRBJ2-7, with 10 bases fitting TRBD1. In germline, CDR1 is GTSNPN, CDR2 SVGIG (reference sequence). This CDR3 spans 16 amino acids. J was trimmed by 6 bases and V by 2 bases; bases with no gene match: 13. In DNA form, the CDR3 reads TGTGCCTGGAGTCCGCTACCGGGACAGGGGCTCCGCGAGCAGTACTTC. It encodes CAWSPLPGQGLREQYF.

The V and J genes are TRBV19 and TRBJ2-2; 12 bases fit TRBD2. This CDR3 is 19 amino acids long. Trimming took 5 bases from V and 3 from J; bases not matched to a gene: 13. The germline V gene has CDR1 LNHDA and CDR2 SQIVND (reference sequence). As DNA, the CDR3 is TGTGCCAGTAGTGTCGGACTAGCGGGATTAGCGTGGGACACCGGGGAGCTGTTTTTT. Translating it yields CASSVGLAGLAWDTGELFF. Full variable domain (missing parts from reference TRBV19 and TRBJ2-2): DGGITQSPKYLFRKEGQNVTLSCEQNLNHDAMYWYRQDPGQGLRLIYYSQIVNDFQKGDIAEGYSVSREKKESFPLTVTSAQKNPTAFYLCASSVGLAGLAWDTGELFFGEGSRLTVL.

This chain connects TRBV9 to TRBJ1-3; D unclear. Per the germline V gene, CDR1 is SGDLS and CDR2 is YYNGEE. Trimming left V 2 bases short and J 3 bases short, with 12 bases between. The CDR3 has 15 residues. The DNA for the CDR3 is TGTGCCAGCAGCGTGGAAGACTTAGGTGGAAACACCATATATTTT. This codes for CASSVEDLGGNTIYF.

This CDR3 is CSVIGGRGSYEQYF. CDR3 bases: TGCAGCGTTATAGGGGGGAGGGGGTCCTACGAGCAGTACTTC. The chain joins TRBV29-1 to TRBJ2-7; D is perhaps TRBD2 (7 bases). The CDR3 has 14 amino acids. Germline V CDR1 and CDR2: SQVTM, ANQGSEA. Trimming cost V 5 bases and J 1 base, with 15 bases left between them.

The chain links TRBV15 to TRBJ1-5, with no clear D. Trimming stripped 0 bases from V and 5 bases from J, with 5 bases between. The CDR3 spans 13 residues. Germline-derived CDR1 and CDR2 are LNHNV and YYDKDF (reference sequence). CDR3 region: CATSRERYQPQHF. CDR3 nucleotide sequence: TGTGCCACCAGCAGAGAAAGGTATCAGCCCCAGCATTTT.

The chain carries TRBV4-2 and TRBJ2-1; D is possibly TRBD2 (5 bases). Germline V gene data show CDR1 as LGHNA and CDR2 as YNFKEQ. The CDR3 is 15 amino acids. Trimming shortened V by 1 base and J by 1 base, and 8 bases separated the two germline ends. The CDR3 sequence is CASSQALASYNEQFF. In DNA form, the CDR3 reads TGTGCCAGCAGCCAAGCGCTAGCTTCCTACAATGAGCAGTTCTTC.

The gene calls are TRBV11-3 and TRBJ2-2; D call uncertain. Trimming removed 5 bases from V and 5 bases from J, with 15 bases in between. This CDR3 has 15 residues. Germline assignment: CDR1 SGHNT and CDR2 YENEEA. Written as DNA, the CDR3 is TGTGCCAGCAGCCCCAATCTGCCCGGAACCGGGGAGCTGTTTTTT. As protein: CASSPNLPGTGELFF.

The V call is TRBV19, the J call TRBJ2-2; no clear D gene. CDR1 and CDR2 from the germline V gene are LNHDA and SQIVND (reference sequence). V was pared by 3 bases and J by 4 bases, with 3 bases between. This CDR3 contains 12 residues. The CDR3 spells CASSISTGELFF. As DNA, the CDR3 is TGTGCCAGTAGTATTAGCACCGGGGAGCTGTTTTTT. The full variable domain, with the rest looked up from reference TRBV19 and TRBJ2-2, is DGGITQSPKYLFRKEGQNVTLSCEQNLNHDAMYWYRQDPGQGLRLIYYSQIVNDFQKGDIAEGYSVSREKKESFPLTVTSAQKNPTAFYLCASSISTGELFFGEGSRLTVL.

The chain has TRBV29-1 and TRBJ2-4; D is unclear. Germline V gene sequence: CDR1 SQVTM, CDR2 ANQGSEA. V was clipped by 5 bases and J by 3 bases, with 11 bases between them. This CDR3 has 13 residues. The CDR3 coding sequence is TGCAGCGTTTGCTGGTCGGGCAAAAACATTCAGTACTTC. This encodes CSVCWSGKNIQYF.

This chain uses TRBV30 with TRBJ1-3; 8 nucleotides match TRBD1. The CDR3 has 14 residues. Germline values: CDR1 GTSNPN, CDR2 SVGIG (reference sequence). With 7 bases clipped from V and 2 bases from J, the junction kept 7 bases outside the gene matches. The chain's CDR3 is CASQTGVTGNTIYF. The CDR3 DNA follows: TGTGCCTCCCAGACAGGGGTGACTGGAAACACCATATATTTT.

The chain recombines TRBV25-1 with TRBJ2-7; TRBD1 agrees at 7 bases. The V and J ends lost 1 base and 4 bases, in that order; junction bases with no gene match: 10. Germline values: CDR1 MGHDK, CDR2 SYGVNS. The CDR3 length is 16 residues. The chain's CDR3 is CASSESAQGEFYEQYF. CDR3 DNA: TGTGCCAGCAGTGAATCGGCTCAGGGGGAGTTTTACGAGCAGTACTTC.

The chain employs TRBV12-3 or TRBV12-4 and TRBJ1-1; 9 bases agree with TRBD1. V gave up 6 bases and J gave up 4 bases; unmatched junction bases: 3. The CDR3 has 13 amino acids. The CDR3 DNA reads TGTGCCAGCAGACAGGACAGGGGCACTGAAGCTTTCTTT. Encoded protein: CASRQDRGTEAFF.

The V gene is TRBV30, the J gene TRBJ2-5; 12 bases align to TRBD1. Germline lookup yields CDR1 GTSNPN and CDR2 SVGIG (reference sequence). The CDR3 has 15 residues. V lost 8 bases and J lost 2; bases outside the gene matches: 9. The CDR3 DNA reads TGTGCCGGGGGGACAGGGGGCTTCATACAAGAGACCCAGTACTTC. It yields the protein CAGGTGGFIQETQYF.

The V gene is TRBV27, the J gene TRBJ1-2; possibly TRBD1 for D (6 bases). This CDR3 has 15 amino acids. Germline CDR1 MNHEY, CDR2 SMNVEV (reference sequence). Trimming cost V 5 bases and J 1 base, with 14 bases left between them. CDR3 region: CASSENRVGNYGYTF. For the CDR3, the DNA is TGTGCCAGCAGTGAAAACAGGGTCGGTAACTATGGCTACACCTTC.

The chain employs TRBV5-4 and TRBJ2-2, with 10 bases that match TRBD1. The CDR3 covers 19 residues. Germline V lookup: CDR1 SGHNT, CDR2 YYREEE (reference sequence). With 3 bases clipped from V and 7 bases from J, the junction kept 18 bases outside the gene matches. The CDR3 region is CASSSGRKRGQGLIGELFF. The CDR3 coding sequence is TGTGCCAGCAGCTCGGGGAGAAAAAGGGGACAGGGGTTAATCGGGGAGCTGTTTTTT.

This clone occurred once. This chain uses TRBV27 with TRBJ1-6; D call uncertain. V lost 5 bases to trimming and J lost 3 bases, with 5 bases between them. In germline, CDR1 is MNHEY, CDR2 SMNVEV (reference sequence). This CDR3 is built from 13 residues. The DNA for the CDR3 is TGTGCCAGCAGTCCGCACTATAATTCACCCCTCCACTTT. Translated, it gives CASSPHYNSPLHF.

The rearrangement joins TRBV27 to TRBJ2-1, with unresolved D. V lost 3 bases and J 7 bases, leaving 22 bases between the germline ends. Germline values: CDR1 MNHEY, CDR2 SMNVEV (reference sequence). CDR3 length: 17 amino acids. The CDR3 reads CASSLGASPVLVNEQFF. The CDR3 nucleotides are TGTGCCAGCAGTTTGGGTGCGAGCCCGGTGTTGGTAAATGAGCAGTTCTTC.

This chain connects TRBV15 to TRBJ1-6; D call uncertain. V lost 5 bases and J lost 6, with 11 bases in between. CDR1 and CDR2 from the germline V gene are LNHNV and YYDKDF (reference sequence). The CDR3 spans 14 residues. The CDR3 here is CATSPTLANSPLHF. CDR3 DNA: TGTGCCACCAGCCCTACACTAGCTAATTCACCCCTCCACTTT.

The V gene is TRBV2, the J gene TRBJ1-2; the match to TRBD1 covers 7 bases. The CDR3 is 15 residues long. CDR1 and CDR2 from the germline V gene are SNHLY and FYNNEI. J was trimmed by 4 bases and V by 5 bases; bases with no gene match: 10. CDR3 sequence: CASSKKTGEGYGYTF. The CDR3, as DNA: TGTGCCAGCAGTAAAAAAACAGGGGAAGGCTATGGCTACACCTTC.

The rearrangement uses TRBV4-1 and TRBJ2-7; 8 nucleotides line up with TRBD1. J gave up 4 bases and V 4 bases, and 9 bases lay outside the gene matches. Germline assignment: CDR1 MGHRA and CDR2 YSYEKL. The CDR3 is 15 residues long. The CDR3 protein is CASSPPGQGAYEQYF. CDR3 DNA: TGCGCCAGCAGCCCCCCCGGGCAGGGGGCTTACGAGCAGTACTTC.

The chain employs TRBV10-3 and TRBJ1-6; D remains ambiguous. Trimming removed 11 bases from V and 0 bases from J, with 11 bases in between. The CDR3 consists of 14 residues. CDR1 and CDR2 from the germline V gene are ENHRY and SYGVKD. For the CDR3, the DNA is TGTGCCTCCTGTGGGGACTCCTATAATTCACCCCTCCACTTT. Translated: CASCGDSYNSPLHF.

The genes are TRBV11-2 and TRBJ2-7; D is perhaps TRBD1 or TRBD2 (5 bases each). V was cut by 8 bases and J by 0 bases, with 11 bases left in between. This CDR3 region has 13 residues. The germline V gene has CDR1 SGHAT and CDR2 FQNNGV. The CDR3 loop reads CASRDVSSYEQYF. CDR3 DNA: TGTGCCAGCCGGGACGTCAGCTCCTACGAGCAGTACTTC.